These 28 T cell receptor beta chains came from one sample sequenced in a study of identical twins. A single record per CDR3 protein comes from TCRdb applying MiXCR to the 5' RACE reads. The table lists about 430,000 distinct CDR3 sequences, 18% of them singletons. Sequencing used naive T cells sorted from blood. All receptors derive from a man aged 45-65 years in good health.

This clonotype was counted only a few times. CDR3 nucleotides: TGTGCCAGCAGCTTAGCGCCAGCGGGAGGGGTAGAGACCCAGTACTTC. Amino acid sequence: CASSLAPAGGVETQYF. The chain couples TRBV7-2 to TRBJ2-5, with 10 bases identical to TRBD2. There are 16 residues in the CDR3. Germline V gives CDR1 SGHTA, CDR2 FQGNSA. V trimming: 0 bases; J trimming: 4 bases; junction bases outside the gene matches: 5.

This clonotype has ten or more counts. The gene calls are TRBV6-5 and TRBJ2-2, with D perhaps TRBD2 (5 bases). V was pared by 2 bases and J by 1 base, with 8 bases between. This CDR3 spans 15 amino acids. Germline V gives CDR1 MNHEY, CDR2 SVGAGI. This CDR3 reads CASSYGLLNTGELFF. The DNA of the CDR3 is TGTGCCAGCAGTTACGGACTCTTGAACACCGGGGAGCTGTTTTTT.

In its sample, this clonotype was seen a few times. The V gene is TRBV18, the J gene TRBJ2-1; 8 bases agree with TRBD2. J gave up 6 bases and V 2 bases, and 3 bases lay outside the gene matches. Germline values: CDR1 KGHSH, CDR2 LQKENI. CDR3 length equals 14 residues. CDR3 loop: CASSPGREANEQFF. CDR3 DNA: TGTGCCAGCTCACCAGGGCGGGAGGCCAATGAGCAGTTCTTC.

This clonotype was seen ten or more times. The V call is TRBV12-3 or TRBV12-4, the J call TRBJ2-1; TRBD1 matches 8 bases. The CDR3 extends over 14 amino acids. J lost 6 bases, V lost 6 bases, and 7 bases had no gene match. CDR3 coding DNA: TGTGCCAGCAGCCGGACAGGGTACGGCAATGAGCAGTTCTTC. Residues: CASSRTGYGNEQFF.

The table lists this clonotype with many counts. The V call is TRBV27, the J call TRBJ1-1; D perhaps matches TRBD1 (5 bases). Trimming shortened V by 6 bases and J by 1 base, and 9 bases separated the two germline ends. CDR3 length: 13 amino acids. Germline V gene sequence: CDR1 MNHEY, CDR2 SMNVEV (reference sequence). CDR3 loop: CASRRGGNTEAFF. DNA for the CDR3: TGTGCCAGCAGACGGGGGGGGAACACTGAAGCTTTCTTT.

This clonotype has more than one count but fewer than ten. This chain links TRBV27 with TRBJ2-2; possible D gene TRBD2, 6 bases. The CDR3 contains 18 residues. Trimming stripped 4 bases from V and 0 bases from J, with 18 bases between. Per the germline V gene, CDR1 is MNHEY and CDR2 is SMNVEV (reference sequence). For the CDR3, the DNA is TGTGCCAGCAGTTCCCGTACCGGGACTCTAGCGAACACCGGGGAGCTGTTTTTT. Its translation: CASSSRTGTLANTGELFF.

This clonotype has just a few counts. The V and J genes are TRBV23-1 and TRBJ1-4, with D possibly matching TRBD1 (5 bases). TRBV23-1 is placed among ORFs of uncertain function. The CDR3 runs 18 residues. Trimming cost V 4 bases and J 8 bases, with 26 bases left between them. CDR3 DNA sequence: TGCGCCAGCAGTCGTATTGACAGTCCGCGGCCGATTGAGGAAAAACTGTTTTTT. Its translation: CASSRIDSPRPIEEKLFF.

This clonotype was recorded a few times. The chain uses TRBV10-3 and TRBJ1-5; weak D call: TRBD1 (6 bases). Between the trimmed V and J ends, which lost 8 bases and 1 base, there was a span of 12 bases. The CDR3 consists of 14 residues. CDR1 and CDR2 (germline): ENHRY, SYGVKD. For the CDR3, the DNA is TGTGCCATCCATTCAGGGGCGAGCAATCAGCCCCAGCATTTT. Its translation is CAIHSGASNQPQHF.

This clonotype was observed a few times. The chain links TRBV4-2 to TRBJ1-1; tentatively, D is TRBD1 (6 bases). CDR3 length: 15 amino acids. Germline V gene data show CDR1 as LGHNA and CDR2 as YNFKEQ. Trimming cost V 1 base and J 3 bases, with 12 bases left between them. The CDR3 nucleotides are TGTGCCAGCAGCCAAGTCGGGGGCTTGGACACTGAAGCTTTCTTT. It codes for CASSQVGGLDTEAFF.

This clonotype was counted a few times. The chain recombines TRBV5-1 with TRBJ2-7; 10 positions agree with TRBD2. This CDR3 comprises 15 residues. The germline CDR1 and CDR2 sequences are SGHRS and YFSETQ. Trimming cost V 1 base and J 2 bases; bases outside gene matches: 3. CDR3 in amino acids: CASSLQSGRAYEQYF. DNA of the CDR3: TGCGCCAGCAGCTTGCAAAGCGGGAGGGCCTACGAGCAGTACTTC.

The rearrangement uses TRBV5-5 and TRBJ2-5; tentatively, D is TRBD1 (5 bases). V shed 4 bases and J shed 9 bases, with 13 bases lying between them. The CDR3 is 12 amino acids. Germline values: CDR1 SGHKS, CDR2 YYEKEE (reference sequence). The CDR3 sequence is CASSADSTAQYF. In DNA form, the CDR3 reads TGTGCCAGCAGCGCTGACAGTACGGCCCAGTACTTC.

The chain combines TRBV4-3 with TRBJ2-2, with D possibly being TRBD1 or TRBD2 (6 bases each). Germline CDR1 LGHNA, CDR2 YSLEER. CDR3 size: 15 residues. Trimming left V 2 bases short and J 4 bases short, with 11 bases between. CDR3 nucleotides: TGCGCCAGCAGCCAATGGAGGGGGACCACCGGGGAGCTGTTTTTT. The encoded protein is CASSQWRGTTGELFF.

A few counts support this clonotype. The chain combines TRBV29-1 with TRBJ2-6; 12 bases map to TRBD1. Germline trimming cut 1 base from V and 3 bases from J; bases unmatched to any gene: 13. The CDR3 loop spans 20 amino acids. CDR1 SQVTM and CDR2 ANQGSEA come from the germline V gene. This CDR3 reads CSVEGVIGTGGYRGANVLTF. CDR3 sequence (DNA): TGCAGCGTTGAAGGTGTTATCGGGACAGGGGGCTATCGTGGGGCCAACGTCCTGACTTTC.

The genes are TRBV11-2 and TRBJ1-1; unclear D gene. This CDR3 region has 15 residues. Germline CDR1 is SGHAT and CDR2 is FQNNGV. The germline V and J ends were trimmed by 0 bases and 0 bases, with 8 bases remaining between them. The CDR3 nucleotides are TGTGCCAGCAGCTTAGAGGCCAGGCTGAACACTGAAGCTTTCTTT. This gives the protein CASSLEARLNTEAFF.

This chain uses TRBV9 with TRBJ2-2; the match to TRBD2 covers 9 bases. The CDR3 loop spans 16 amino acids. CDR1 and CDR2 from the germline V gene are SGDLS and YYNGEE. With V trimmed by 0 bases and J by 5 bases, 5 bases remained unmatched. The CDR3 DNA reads TGTGCCAGCAGCGTAGCTACAAGCGGGAGGACCGGGGAGCTGTTTTTT. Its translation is CASSVATSGRTGELFF.

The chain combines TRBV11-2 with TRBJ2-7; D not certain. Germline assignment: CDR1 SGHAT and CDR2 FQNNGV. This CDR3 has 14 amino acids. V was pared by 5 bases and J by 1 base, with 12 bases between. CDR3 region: CASSATTDSYEQYF. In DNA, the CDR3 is TGTGCCAGCAGCGCTACGACCGATTCCTACGAGCAGTACTTC. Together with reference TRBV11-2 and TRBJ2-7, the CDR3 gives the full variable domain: EAGVAQSPRYKIIEKRQSVAFWCNPISGHATLYWYQQILGQGPKLLIQFQNNGVVDDSQLPKDRFSAERLKGVDSTLKIQPAKLEDSAVYLCASSATTDSYEQYFGPGTRLTVT.

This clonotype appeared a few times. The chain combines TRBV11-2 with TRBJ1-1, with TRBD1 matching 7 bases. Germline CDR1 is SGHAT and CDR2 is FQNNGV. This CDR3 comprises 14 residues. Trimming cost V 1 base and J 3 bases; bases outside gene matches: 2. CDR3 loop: CASSLVQGDTEAFF. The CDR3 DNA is TGTGCCAGCAGCTTAGTTCAGGGGGACACTGAAGCTTTCTTT.

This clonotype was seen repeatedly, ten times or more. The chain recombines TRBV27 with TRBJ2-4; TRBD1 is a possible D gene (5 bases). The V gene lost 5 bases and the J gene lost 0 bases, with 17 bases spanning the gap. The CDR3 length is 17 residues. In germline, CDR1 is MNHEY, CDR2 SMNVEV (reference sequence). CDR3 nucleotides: TGTGCCAGCAGTCCCAGGGCCGTTCAAATAGCCAAAAACATTCAGTACTTC. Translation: CASSPRAVQIAKNIQYF.

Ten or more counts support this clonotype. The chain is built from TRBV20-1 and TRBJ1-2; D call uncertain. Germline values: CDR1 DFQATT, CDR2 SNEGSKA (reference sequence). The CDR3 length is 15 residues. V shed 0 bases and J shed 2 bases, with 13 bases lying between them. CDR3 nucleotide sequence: TGCAGTGCTAGAGAACACAGCGCCTCCAACTATGGCTACACCTTC. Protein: CSAREHSASNYGYTF.

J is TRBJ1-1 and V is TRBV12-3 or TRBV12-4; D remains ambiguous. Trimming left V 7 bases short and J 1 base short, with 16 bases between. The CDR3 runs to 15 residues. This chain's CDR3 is CASKPYEKPNTEAFF. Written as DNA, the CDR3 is TGTGCCAGCAAGCCGTACGAGAAACCGAACACTGAAGCTTTCTTT.

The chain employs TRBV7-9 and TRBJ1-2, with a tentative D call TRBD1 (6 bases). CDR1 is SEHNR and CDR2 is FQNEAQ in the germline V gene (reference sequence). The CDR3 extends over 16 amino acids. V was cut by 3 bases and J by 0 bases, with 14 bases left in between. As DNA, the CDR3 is TGTGCCAGCAGCTTGGCAGGGGATCCCACTAACTATGGCTACACCTTC. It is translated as CASSLAGDPTNYGYTF.

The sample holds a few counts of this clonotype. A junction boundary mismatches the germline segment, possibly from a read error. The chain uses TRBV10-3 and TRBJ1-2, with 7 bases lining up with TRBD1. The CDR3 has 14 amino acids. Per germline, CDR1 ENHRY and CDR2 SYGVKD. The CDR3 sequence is CASGQASDLYGYPF. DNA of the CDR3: TGTGCCAGCGGACAGGCCAGCGATCTCTATGGCTACCCCTTC.

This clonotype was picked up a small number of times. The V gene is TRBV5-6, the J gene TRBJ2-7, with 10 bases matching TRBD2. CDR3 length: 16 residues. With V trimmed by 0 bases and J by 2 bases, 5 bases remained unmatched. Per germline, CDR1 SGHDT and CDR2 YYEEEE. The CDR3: CASSLEGLAFPYEQYF. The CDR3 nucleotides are TGTGCCAGCAGCTTGGAGGGACTAGCGTTTCCCTACGAGCAGTACTTC. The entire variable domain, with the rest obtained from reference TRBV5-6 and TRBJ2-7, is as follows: DAGVTQSPTHLIKTRGQQVTLRCSPKSGHDTVSWYQQALGQGPQFIFQYYEEEERQRGNFPDRFSGHQFPNYSSELNVNALLLGDSALYLCASSLEGLAFPYEQYFGPGTRLTVT.

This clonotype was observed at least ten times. DNA of the CDR3: TGCGCCAGCAGCCAAGAATTGGGGAGGGGCAAACTGTTTTTT. Amino acid sequence: CASSQELGRGKLFF. V and J are TRBV4-1 and TRBJ1-4, with D possibly matching TRBD1 (5 bases). Deletions cut 0 bases from V and 11 bases from J, with 13 bases between. Germline V lookup: CDR1 MGHRA, CDR2 YSYEKL. The length of the CDR3 is 14 residues.

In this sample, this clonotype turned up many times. CDR3 nucleotide sequence: TGTGCCTGGGCTAACGGGTTTGCGCAGTTCTTC. This codes for CAWANGFAQFF. The rearrangement joins TRBV30 to TRBJ2-1; D ambiguous. The length of the CDR3 is 11 residues. With 5 bases removed from V and 12 bases from J, the gap between germline ends came to 14 bases. Germline lookup yields CDR1 GTSNPN and CDR2 SVGIG (reference sequence). Based on the CDR3 plus reference TRBV30 and TRBJ2-1, the full variable domain is SQTIHQWPATLVQPVGSPLSLECTVEGTSNPNLYWYRQAAGRGLQLLFYSVGIGQISSEVPQNLSASRPQDRQFILSSKKLLLSDSGFYLCAWANGFAQFFGPGTRLTVL.

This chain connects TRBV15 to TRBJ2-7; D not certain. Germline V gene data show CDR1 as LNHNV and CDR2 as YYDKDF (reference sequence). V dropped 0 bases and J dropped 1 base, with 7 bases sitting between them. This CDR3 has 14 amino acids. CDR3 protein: CATSRDEASYEQYF. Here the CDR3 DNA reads TGTGCCACCAGCAGAGATGAAGCATCCTACGAGCAGTACTTC.

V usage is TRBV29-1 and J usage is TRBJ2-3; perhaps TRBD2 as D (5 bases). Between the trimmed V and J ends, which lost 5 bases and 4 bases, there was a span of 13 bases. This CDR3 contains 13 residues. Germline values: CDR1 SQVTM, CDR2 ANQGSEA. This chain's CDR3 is CSVPEGLADTQYF. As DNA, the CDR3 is TGCAGCGTTCCCGAGGGCTTGGCAGATACGCAGTATTTT.

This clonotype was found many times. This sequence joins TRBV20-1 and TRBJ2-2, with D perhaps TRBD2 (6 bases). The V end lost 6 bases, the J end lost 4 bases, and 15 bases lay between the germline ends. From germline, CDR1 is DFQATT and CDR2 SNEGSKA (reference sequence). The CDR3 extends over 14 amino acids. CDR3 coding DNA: TGCAGTGCCCGGCCAGCGGGTCTCACCGGGGAGCTGTTTTTT. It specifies CSARPAGLTGELFF.